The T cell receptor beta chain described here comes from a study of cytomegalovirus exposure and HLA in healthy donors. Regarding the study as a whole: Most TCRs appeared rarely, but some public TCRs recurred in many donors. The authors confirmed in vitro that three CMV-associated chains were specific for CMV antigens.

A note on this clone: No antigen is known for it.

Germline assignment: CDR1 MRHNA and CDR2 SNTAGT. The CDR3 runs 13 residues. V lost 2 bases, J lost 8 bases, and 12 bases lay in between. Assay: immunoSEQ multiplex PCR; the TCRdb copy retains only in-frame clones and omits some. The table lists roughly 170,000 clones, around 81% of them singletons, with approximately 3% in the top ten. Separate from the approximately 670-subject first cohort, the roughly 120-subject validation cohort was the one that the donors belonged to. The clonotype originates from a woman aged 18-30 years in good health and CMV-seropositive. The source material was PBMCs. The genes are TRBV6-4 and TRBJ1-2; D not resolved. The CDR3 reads CASSDNSAGGYTF. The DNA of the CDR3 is TGTGCCAGCAGTGACAATTCGGCGGGAGGCTACACCTTC.